The rows below give T cell receptor beta chains drawn from one sample of a study of T cells in tuberculosis. Produced via immunoSEQ multiplex PCR; TCRdb's table is partial and in-frame only. Altogether 54,000 or so clones are present, 81% being singletons, with the ten largest covering roughly 12%. The sequenced sample was CD1b-GMM tetramer-negative cells sorted from PBMCs. The receptors were sampled from an adult woman with latent tuberculosis. Both conserved end residues are part of each CDR3. The D gene is left open where the match is weak. Part of the rows lack a size; the others show once, few, many or a class for expanded clones.

d_call	v_call	clone_size	j_call	cdr3_nt	cdr3_aa
TRBD2	TRBV5-6	-	TRBJ2-3	TGTGCCAGCAGCTTCCGACTAGCGGGGGGAGGTACGCAGTATTTT	CASSFRLAGGGTQYF
-	TRBV7-9	-	TRBJ2-1	TGTGCCAGCATCCCCGGGTTAGGGGGTAATGAGCAGTTCTTC	CASIPGLGGNEQFF
-	TRBV28	-	TRBJ1-5	TGTGCCACGGAGGGGCGGTCCACCCAGCCCCAGCATTTT	CATEGRSTQPQHF
TRBD1	TRBV27	once	TRBJ1-2	TGTGCCAGCAGCTTGCGCGGGACAGGTGGTAGCGTGCGTGGCTACACCTTC	CASSLRGTGGSVRGYTF
-	TRBV28	-	TRBJ2-7	TGTGCCAGCAGTTTAAGCCAGGGCGAGCAGTACTTC	CASSLSQGEQYF
TRBD2	TRBV18	-	TRBJ2-7	TGTGCCAGCTCACCAAGGACTAGCGGGGTTTCCAGCTCCTACGAGCAGTACTTC	CASSPRTSGVSSSYEQYF
TRBD1	TRBV12-5	-	TRBJ2-3	TGTGCTAGTGGTCGATTTACAGGGGGAGATACGCAGTATTTT	CASGRFTGGDTQYF
-	TRBV6-5	-	TRBJ1-2	TGTGCCAGCAGCTCGGACAGCCCTGTTGGCTACACCTTC	CASSSDSPVGYTF
TRBD2	TRBV5-6	medium-sized	TRBJ2-7	TGTGCCAGCAGCCCCCCGGTGGGGACTAACTACGAGCAGTACTTC	CASSPPVGTNYEQYF
-	TRBV29-1	-	TRBJ1-3	TGCAGCGCCTATTCGAGGAGCTCGGGAAACACCATATATTTT	CSAYSRSSGNTIYF
TRBD1	TRBV4-1	once	TRBJ1-6	TGCGCCAGCAGCCAATCAAGCGGGACAGGGCCTTCACCCCTCCACTTT	CASSQSSGTGPSPLHF
-	TRBV19	-	TRBJ1-5	TGTGCCAGTAGTATAGACTCGGTCAGCAATCAGCCCCAGCATTTT	CASSIDSVSNQPQHF
TRBD1	TRBV7-9	medium-sized	TRBJ1-2	TGTGCCAGCAGCTTCCGGGACAGACCCTCCATCGGCTACACCTTC	CASSFRDRPSIGYTF
TRBD1	TRBV4-3	-	TRBJ1-1	TGCGCCAGCAGCCCTACAGGGGGACGGACTGAAGCTTTCTTT	CASSPTGGRTEAFF
TRBD2	TRBV19	few	TRBJ2-7	TGTGCCAGTAGTATAGTAGCTAGCGGCTCCTACGAGCAGTACTTC	CASSIVASGSYEQYF
-	TRBV9	-	TRBJ2-5	TGTGCCAGCAGCGTAGGTGGGGGCAGCGAGACCCAGTACTTC	CASSVGGGSETQYF
TRBD1	TRBV10-1	-	TRBJ2-1	TGCGCCAGCAGTGAAGGGGACAGCAATGAGCAGTTCTTC	CASSEGDSNEQFF
-	TRBV19	-	TRBJ1-1	TGTGCCAGTAGCTCCGGGCTCCCCGGGGGGTACACTGAAGCTTTCTTT	CASSSGLPGGYTEAFF
-	TRBV7-8	-	TRBJ2-7	TGTGCCAGCAGCTCTCGGGAGACCGCCTACGAGCAGTACTTC	CASSSRETAYEQYF
TRBD2	TRBV19	-	TRBJ2-7	TGTGCCAGTAGTTCCGGGGGGGCGGCCCCCTACGAGCAGTACTTC	CASSSGGAAPYEQYF
-	TRBV28	-	TRBJ2-7	TGTGCCAGCAGCTTCGGGCTTAGCGGAACCTACGAGCAGTACTTC	CASSFGLSGTYEQYF
-	TRBV6-1	-	TRBJ1-2	TGTGCCAGCAGTGAATCCGGGTGGGCAGGGAGGGATGGCTACACCTTC	CASSESGWAGRDGYTF
TRBD2	TRBV27	-	TRBJ2-7	TGTGCCAGCAGTTTGGTAGCGGGAGGCGAGCAGTACTTC	CASSLVAGGEQYF
-	TRBV7-8	-	TRBJ2-1	TGTGCCAGCAGCTTACGGGACTCAGTCGATGAGCAGTTCTTC	CASSLRDSVDEQFF
-	TRBV7-9	-	TRBJ1-6	TGTGCCAGCAGCTTTCCCCCAGGCCCAACTGCTAATTCCCCCCTCCACTTT	CASSFPPGPTANSPLHF
TRBD2	TRBV7-2	-	TRBJ2-2	TGTGCCAGCAGCTCGGGGACTAGCGGGACAGCCGGGGAGCTGTTTTTT	CASSSGTSGTAGELFF
-	TRBV7-8	-	TRBJ2-7	TGTGCCAGCAGCCTGACAGGCCTGGACTACGAGCAGTACTTC	CASSLTGLDYEQYF
TRBD1	TRBV4-2	few	TRBJ1-1	TGTGCCAGCAGCCAAGCCAGGGGGGACACTGAAGCTTTCTTT	CASSQARGDTEAFF
TRBD2	TRBV4-1	-	TRBJ2-1	TGCGCCAGCAGCCTTAGCGGGGGGGCCTACAATGAGCAGTTCTTC	CASSLSGGAYNEQFF
-	TRBV27	-	TRBJ1-3	TGTGCCAGCAGTTTATTTTCAGGGGCGCAGGGAAACACCATATATTTT	CASSLFSGAQGNTIYF
TRBD1	TRBV6-1	-	TRBJ2-7	TGTGCCAGCAGTGATACCGCCGGGACAGGAAGATTGTACGAGCAGTACTTC	CASSDTAGTGRLYEQYF
-	TRBV6-1	-	TRBJ1-6	TGTGCCAGCACCGGGGTGCGATTTAATTCACCCCTCCACTTT	CASTGVRFNSPLHF
TRBD2	TRBV5-1	-	TRBJ2-5	TGCGCCAGCAGCCTAGCGGCGGGAGAAGAGACCCAGTACTTC	CASSLAAGEETQYF
-	TRBV5-5	-	TRBJ2-7	TGTGCCAGCAGCGACACTAGCTCCCGAGCCACCTACGAGCAGTACTTC	CASSDTSSRATYEQYF
TRBD1	TRBV7-9	-	TRBJ1-5	TGTGCCAGCAGCTCTTCCAGGGGGAATCAGCCCCAGCATTTT	CASSSSRGNQPQHF
TRBD1	TRBV5-5	-	TRBJ2-1	TGTGCCAGCAGCCCCCCGGACAGGGAAAAGTTCTTC	CASSPPDREKFF
TRBD2	TRBV28	-	TRBJ2-7	TGTGCCAGCGAACTAGCGGGAGAGCCCTACGAGCAGTACTTC	CASELAGEPYEQYF
TRBD2	TRBV19	-	TRBJ2-2	TGTGCCAGTAGTTCGGGGGGTGGGACCGGGGAGCTGTTTTTT	CASSSGGGTGELFF
-	TRBV2	-	TRBJ2-5	TGTGCCAGCAGTGTTAGCCCGGGGGAGACCCAGTACTTC	CASSVSPGETQYF
TRBD2	TRBV2	-	TRBJ2-7	TGTGCCAGCAGGTTAATAGCGGGAGTTGGCGAGCAGTACTTC	CASRLIAGVGEQYF
TRBD1	TRBV19	few	TRBJ2-7	TGTGCCAGTAGTATTTGGGGTGACAGGGGCTACGAGCAGTACTTC	CASSIWGDRGYEQYF
TRBD2	TRBV28	-	TRBJ2-3	TGTGCCAGCAGTCCGGGACTAGCGGTGCCCGGAGATACGCAGTATTTT	CASSPGLAVPGDTQYF
TRBD2	TRBV18	few	TRBJ2-3	TGTGCCAGCTCACCCTTTGGGACTAGCGGCACAGATACGCAGTATTTT	CASSPFGTSGTDTQYF
TRBD1	TRBV14	-	TRBJ1-6	TGTGCCAGCAGTTTTAGCACAGGGGTCTCTAATTCACCCCTCCACTTT	CASSFSTGVSNSPLHF
-	TRBV28	-	TRBJ2-1	TGTGCCAGCAGTTTAGGGAGCAGAGATTACAATGAGCAGTTCTTC	CASSLGSRDYNEQFF
-	TRBV6-5	-	TRBJ1-1	TGTGCCAGCAGTTACGGGGTGGGAGCCCTGAACACTGAAGCTTTCTTT	CASSYGVGALNTEAFF
TRBD2	TRBV5-1	-	TRBJ2-1	TGCGCCAGCAGCTCCCCGGGACTAGCGTACAATGAGCAGTTCTTC	CASSSPGLAYNEQFF
TRBD2	TRBV29-1	-	TRBJ2-7	TGCAGCGTTGGAGGGACTAGCGGGAGCCCCTCCTACGAGCAGTACTTC	CSVGGTSGSPSYEQYF
-	TRBV14	-	TRBJ1-1	TGTGCCAGCAGCCAAGGACTCCACGGCACTGAAGCTTTCTTT	CASSQGLHGTEAFF
TRBD2	TRBV29-1	-	TRBJ2-7	TGCAGCGTCGTAGCGGGAGGCTACGAGCAGTACTTC	CSVVAGGYEQYF
-	TRBV21-1	-	TRBJ2-2	TGTGCCAGCAGTGAAACCCACCTAGCGGGAGGAACCGGGGAGCTGTTTTTT	CASSETHLAGGTGELFF
TRBD1	TRBV6-5	-	TRBJ2-7	TGTGCCAGCAGTGACTGGGACAGGGGAGGCGAGCAGTACTTC	CASSDWDRGGEQYF
TRBD1	TRBV2	-	TRBJ1-5	TGTGCCAGCAGCAAGGACAGGGGGCCGAGTCAGCCCCAGCATTTT	CASSKDRGPSQPQHF
-	TRBV28	-	TRBJ2-4	TGTGCCAGCAGCCCCCCTCTGGAGATACTAGCCAAAAACATTCAGTACTTC	CASSPPLEILAKNIQYF
-	TRBV19	-	TRBJ2-7	TGTGCCAGTAGTATAGATATAGCGACCGCCTACGAGCAGTACTTC	CASSIDIATAYEQYF
-	TRBV5-1	-	TRBJ2-7	TGCGCCAGCAGCTTGTTGCCGGGGACGGGGGTCGAGCAGTACTTC	CASSLLPGTGVEQYF
TRBD1	TRBV7-9	few	TRBJ2-2	TGTGCCAGCAGCTTAGCTTTGGCCGGACAGGAGTACACCGGGGAGCTGTTTTTT	CASSLALAGQEYTGELFF
-	TRBV18	-	TRBJ2-3	TGTGCCAGCTCACCCACCGGTGGAGATACGCAGTATTTT	CASSPTGGDTQYF
-	TRBV9	-	TRBJ2-3	TGTGCCAGCAGCGTATCAGGGGAACGGACAGATACGCAGTATTTT	CASSVSGERTDTQYF
-	TRBV6-1	-	TRBJ1-2	TGTGCCAGCAGTGATCAGGCAAACTATGGCTACACCTTC	CASSDQANYGYTF